This section outlines one T cell receptor beta chain sequence together with its context. What it binds is not known. The data were taken from a study of T cells in localized non-small cell lung cancer. Overall study results and limits: Because sequencing included only one region (of the tumor), heterogeneity remains possible. The study found T cell clonality highest in uninvolved adjacent lung, above tumor. Within adjacent lung there appeared a median around 60 of the top 100 tumor clones. Longer overall survival was linked to higher blood T cell density.

TCRdb's copy holds only in-frame clones and misses some; the assay was immunoSEQ multiplex PCR. The repertoire consists of 40,000 to 65,000 clones, with roughly 86% occurring once and the leading ten covering 15% to 20%. The clonotype was recovered from a female donor with stage II lung adenocarcinoma. Specimen: PBMCs, collected before any cancer treatment.

The CDR3 loop is CASRGQLSNYGYTF. The CDR3 DNA follows: TGTGCCAGCCGGGGACAGCTGTCTAACTATGGCTACACCTTC. This sequence joins TRBV18 and TRBJ1-2; 7 bases align to TRBD1. The germline V gene encodes CDR1 KGHSH and CDR2 LQKENI. J was trimmed by 0 bases and V by 8 bases; bases with no gene match: 6. This CDR3 has 14 amino acids.